The entry below gives a single TCR beta chain sequence along with its context. What it binds is not known. Deep level was the assay's run setting. Assay used: immunoSEQ multiplex PCR; TCRdb lists only in-frame clones, some missing. The table has around 2,000,000 clones, roughly 94% seen once; the top ten hold under 0.15%. The sample originates from a study of shared clonotypes between healthy human individuals. Study results and caveats: Sampling included only blood; tissue repertoires likely differ.

V lost 4 bases, J lost 0 bases, and 4 bases lay in between. The germline CDR1 and CDR2 sequences are SEHNR and FQNEAQ (reference sequence). This CDR3 is 14 amino acids long. Sequencing was done on a sample of naive CD4+ T cells sorted from blood. The subset: CD45RA+ positively selected. The sequence derives from a man between 18 and 35 years old in good health. The rearrangement uses TRBV7-9 and TRBJ1-6, with D hard to call. The CDR3, as DNA: TGTGCCAGCAGCTACAGCTCCTATAATTCACCCCTCCACTTT. This encodes CASSYSSYNSPLHF. The variable domain in full, completed from reference TRBV7-9 and TRBJ1-6, reads DTGVSQNPRHKITKRGQNVTFRCDPISEHNRLYWYRQTLGQGPEFLTYFQNEAQLEKSRLLSDRFSAERPKGSFSTLEIQRTEQGDSAMYLCASSYSSYNSPLHFGNGTRLTVT.